Following are 5 T cell receptor beta chains from one sample sequenced in a study of blood T cells in healthy people across ages. It was with a sample-barcoded 5' primer and a J-beta primer mix that a second PCR of roughly 7 to 12 cycles was run. TCRdb independently ran MiXCR on the 5' RACE reads; one entry per CDR3 protein. This table has about 1.4 million distinct CDR3 sequences, 45% to 70% appearing once. Sequenced input: blood. The receptor source for this set is a man aged 18 to 30 in good health.

This clonotype was observed a handful of times. In DNA form, the CDR3 reads TGTGCCAGCACCACAGGGACAGGGACCGTGGGAGCGTACGAGCAGTACTTC. Translation: CASTTGTGTVGAYEQYF. The rearrangement joins TRBV7-2 to TRBJ2-7; 9 bases align to TRBD1. This CDR3 contains 17 residues. Germline V gene lookup returns CDR1 SGHTA and CDR2 FQGNSA. After removal of 7 bases from V and 4 bases from J, the junction contained 17 bases not matched to a gene. The complete variable domain, with remaining parts taken from reference TRBV7-2 and TRBJ2-7, reads GAGVSQSPSNKVTEKGKDVELRCDPISGHTALYWYRQSLGQGLEFLIYFQGNSAPDKSGLPSDRFSAERTGGSVSTLTIQRTQQEDSAVYLCASTTGTGTVGAYEQYFGPGTRLTVT.

In its sample, this clonotype was seen once. The chain recombines TRBV4-2 with TRBJ2-3; D call uncertain. The germline CDR1 and CDR2 sequences are LGHNA and YNFKEQ. The CDR3 has 15 residues. Between the trimmed V and J ends, which lost 1 base and 4 bases, there was a span of 12 bases. In DNA, the CDR3 is TGTGCCAGCAGCCAAGGTCCCAGGCGGCCAGATACGCAGTATTTT. It specifies CASSQGPRRPDTQYF.

The rearrangement uses TRBV27 and TRBJ2-4, with D tentatively TRBD2 (6 bases). The DNA end is a closer match to TRBJ2-7, so the J assignment may be wrong. CDR3 size: 14 residues. Germline lookup yields CDR1 MNHEY and CDR2 SMNVEV (reference sequence). The CDR3 reads CASTWRAGYYEQYF. The CDR3 bases are TGTGCCAGCACCTGGAGGGCAGGGTACTACGAGCAGTACTTC.

This clonotype was picked up many times. This chain uses TRBV20-1 with TRBJ2-1; the D is unclear. CDR1 is DFQATT, CDR2 SNEGSKA, per germline (reference sequence). V was clipped by 2 bases and J by 6 bases, with 14 bases between them. This CDR3 spans 14 amino acids. This chain's CDR3 is CSARTPQEINEQFF. The DNA of the CDR3 is TGCAGTGCTAGAACCCCTCAGGAGATCAATGAGCAGTTCTTC.

This chain links TRBV5-1 with TRBJ2-5, with D perhaps TRBD1 or TRBD2 (7 bases each). The germline V gene has CDR1 SGHRS and CDR2 YFSETQ. V dropped 6 bases and J dropped 2 bases, with 20 bases sitting between them. This CDR3 has 16 residues. The CDR3 loop reads CASTLGGTVQQETQYF. The CDR3 region has the DNA TGCGCCAGCACTCTCGGGGGGACAGTGCAACAAGAGACCCAGTACTTC.